The source of this TCR beta chain is a study of blood T cell repertoires in COVID-19. The trim removed 7 bases at V and 6 bases at J, leaving 9 bases unmatched. Germline V gives CDR1 SGHVS, CDR2 FNYEAQ. This CDR3 spans 13 amino acids. Authors' analysis steps: Counts of nucleated cells, estimated from reference gene primer amplification, were obtained. Sequencing was performed with immunoSEQ multiplex PCR; in TCRdb, only in-frame clones are kept and a portion is missing. The V and J calls and clone size were taken over from that table, and D and trimming were inferred from the DNA. The table has 350,000 to 450,000 clones, 86% seen once.

Sequenced input: peripheral blood. The clonotype was recovered from a woman aged 60-75 years with COVID-19, enrolled during active disease. This chain links TRBV7-6 with TRBJ2-7, with TRBD2 matching 7 bases. The CDR3 here is CASNLNPGGEQYF. In nucleotides, the CDR3 is TGTGCCAGCAACTTGAATCCGGGGGGCGAGCAGTACTTC.